This T cell receptor (beta chain) was profiled in a study of blood T cell repertoires in COVID-19. Study information: PBMCs, B-cell-depleted T cells, or T cells were the source of the cDNA or gDNA that made up the material.

Original processing notes: Estimation of nucleated cell counts was performed using reference gene primer amplification. The repertoire was sequenced with immunoSEQ multiplex PCR; TCRdb's copy has only in-frame clones and lacks some. V, J and clone size are taken as reported in that table, and D and trimming were inferred from the DNA itself. The sample gives approximately 72,000 clones, roughly 85% of which show up once; roughly 20% is in the top ten. The V end lost 5 bases, the J end lost 1 base, and 11 bases lay between the germline ends. The CDR3 length is 14 residues. CDR1 MNHEY and CDR2 SVGAGI come from the germline V gene. There are a few counts of this clone.

This sequence joins TRBV6-5 and TRBJ1-1, with no clear D. The sequenced sample was peripheral blood. The receptor was derived from a man in his fifties with acute or convalescent COVID-19. The CDR3 reads CASSKITGNTEAFF. Written as DNA, the CDR3 is TGTGCCAGCAGTAAAATCACGGGGAACACTGAAGCTTTCTTT.